This T cell receptor (beta chain) came from a study of T-cell memory formation after mild COVID-19. The study's findings and limits: Some clones that responded were present in memory (sampled pre-infection), which suggests cross-reactive memory joined.

Constant-segment primers served in 5'RACE that generated TCR alpha and TCR beta cDNA libraries bearing sample barcodes and UMIs. MiXCR, applied by TCRdb to the 5' RACE reads, yields one record per CDR3 protein. There are 85,000 to 130,000 distinct CDR3 sequences in the sample; more than 15% occur only once, and around 28% lies in the top ten. This clonotype was recorded a few times. Its antigen is still unknown. The TCR comes from an adult woman who had mild COVID-19 (a few samples of this study predate the infection). Cell type and time point are not known. Material for sequencing was PBMCs or a T cell subset sorted from them (not recorded which).

This CDR3 reads CASSFLGTRTDTQYF. CDR3 in DNA: TGTGCCAGCAGTTTTTTAGGGACAAGGACAGATACGCAGTATTTT. The chain employs TRBV12-3 or TRBV12-4 and TRBJ2-3; D is perhaps TRBD1 (6 bases). Trimming removed 3 bases from V and 3 bases from J, with 13 bases in between. The CDR3 consists of 15 residues.